Below are 24 T cell receptor beta chains sequenced from a single sample in a study of T-cell reconstitution after alpha-beta-depleted transplantation in children. A library of TCRbeta sequences, prepared with unique molecular identifiers, was generated. Each CDR3 protein gets one entry after TCRdb re-called the PCR reads with MiXCR. This sample has 600,000 to 700,000 distinct CDR3 sequences; around 17% occur once, and the top ten carry approximately 1.1%. The sample in question was PBMCs from the stem cell graft donor, obtained from the stem cell graft. The receptors derive from a human donor who donated a stem cell graft to a child with acute myeloid leukemia.

The genes are TRBV27 and TRBJ2-1, with 7 bases identical to TRBD2. V lost 6 bases and J lost 2; bases outside the gene matches: 10. Looked up from germline, CDR1 is MNHEY and CDR2 is SMNVEV (reference sequence). The CDR3 runs 16 residues. CDR3 residues: CASRGGSVHPYNEQFF. The CDR3 bases are TGTGCCAGCAGGGGGGGGTCAGTGCATCCCTACAATGAGCAGTTCTTC.

This clonotype turned up a few times. The chain combines TRBV7-9 with TRBJ2-5, with 10 bases that match TRBD2. The CDR3 covers 15 residues. The germline V gene has CDR1 SEHNR and CDR2 FQNEAQ (reference sequence). J gave up 5 bases and V 4 bases, and 7 bases lay outside the gene matches. Written as DNA, the CDR3 is TGTGCCAGCAGCTCTAGCGGGGGATTCGGGGAGACCCAGTACTTC. The encoded protein is CASSSSGGFGETQYF.

This clonotype was picked up many times. The chain uses TRBV20-1 and TRBJ1-5; 7 nucleotides align to TRBD1. Losses at the gene ends were 3 bases for V and 3 bases for J; bases not matched to a gene: 11. The CDR3 length is 16 residues. CDR1 is DFQATT and CDR2 is SNEGSKA in the germline V gene (reference sequence). The CDR3 protein is CSASSISGQHNQPQHF. In DNA, the CDR3 is TGCAGTGCTAGTTCTATTTCGGGACAGCACAATCAGCCCCAGCATTTT.

This clonotype was seen many times. Germline and junction disagree at one end, which may indicate a read error. The V call is TRBV11-2, the J call TRBJ2-7, with D maybe TRBD1 (6 bases). CDR3 length: 11 amino acids. The V gene's germline CDR1 is SGHAT and CDR2 FQNNGV. The CDR3 DNA sequence: TGTGCCAGCAGCCGTATGGACAGCTGGAACTTC. Its translation is CASSRMDSWNF.

The gene calls are TRBV9 and TRBJ2-1, with D tentatively TRBD1 (6 bases). This CDR3 contains 14 residues. Trimming left V 3 bases short and J 2 bases short, with 9 bases between. Germline CDR1 reads SGDLS; CDR2 reads YYNGEE. Written as DNA, the CDR3 is TGTGCCAGCAGCGGACGGGACACCTACAATGAGCAGTTCTTC. The encoded protein is CASSGRDTYNEQFF.

This clonotype was seen repeatedly, ten times or more. This chain connects TRBV30 to TRBJ2-7, with D hard to call. The CDR3 has 11 residues. V lost 4 bases to trimming and J lost 0 bases, with 4 bases between them. Germline lookup yields CDR1 GTSNPN and CDR2 SVGIG (reference sequence). The CDR3 is CAWINSYEQYF. For the CDR3, the DNA is TGTGCCTGGATAAACTCCTACGAGCAGTACTTC.

This clonotype was observed at least ten times. For the CDR3, the DNA is TGTGCCAGCAGTCCTATCGGGGGGAACACTGAAGCTTTCTTT. This codes for CASSPIGGNTEAFF. The chain has TRBV12-3 or TRBV12-4 and TRBJ1-1, with TRBD1 as a possible D gene (5 bases). This CDR3 region has 14 residues. Trimming shortened V by 5 bases and J by 1 base, and 11 bases separated the two germline ends.

This clonotype has a count of ten or more. This chain connects TRBV20-1 to TRBJ1-1, with D hard to call. This CDR3 region has 13 residues. V lost 1 base to trimming and J lost 4 bases, with 10 bases between them. Germline values: CDR1 DFQATT, CDR2 SNEGSKA (reference sequence). CDR3 loop: CSARGKRPTEAFF. CDR3 nucleotide sequence: TGCAGTGCTAGAGGGAAGCGACCCACTGAAGCTTTCTTT.

This clonotype has ten or more counts. The chain carries TRBV7-8 and TRBJ1-3; D gene ambiguous. V lost 3 bases to trimming and J lost 0 bases, with 9 bases between them. This CDR3 comprises 15 residues. Germline assignment: CDR1 SGHVS and CDR2 FQNEAQ. The chain's CDR3 is CASSLGGSSGNTIYF. The DNA for the CDR3 is TGTGCCAGCAGCTTGGGCGGCAGCTCTGGAAACACCATATATTTT.

In its sample, this clonotype was seen a few times. The V gene is TRBV15, the J gene TRBJ1-3; possible D gene TRBD1, 5 bases. The V gene's germline CDR1 is LNHNV and CDR2 YYDKDF (reference sequence). V lost 4 bases and J lost 1, with 14 bases in between. The CDR3 spans 16 residues. The CDR3 sequence: CATSKFRDESGNTIYF. CDR3 DNA sequence: TGTGCCACCAGCAAGTTCCGGGACGAATCTGGAAACACCATATATTTT.

The sample holds many counts of this clonotype. The rearrangement uses TRBV5-6 and TRBJ2-1, with 7 nucleotides matching TRBD1. The V gene's germline CDR1 is SGHDT and CDR2 YYEEEE. This CDR3 has 16 residues. The trim removed 6 bases at V and 2 bases at J, leaving 11 bases unmatched. CDR3 region: CASNRDRVRTYNEQFF. The CDR3 nucleotides are TGTGCCAGCAACCGTGACAGGGTCAGGACCTACAATGAGCAGTTCTTC. Full variable domain (missing parts from reference TRBV5-6 and TRBJ2-1): DAGVTQSPTHLIKTRGQQVTLRCSPKSGHDTVSWYQQALGQGPQFIFQYYEEEERQRGNFPDRFSGHQFPNYSSELNVNALLLGDSALYLCASNRDRVRTYNEQFFGPGTRLTVL.

V usage is TRBV7-2 and J usage is TRBJ1-5, with TRBD1 identical over 7 bases. V lost 3 bases to trimming and J lost 1 base; unmatched junction nucleotides: 3. The CDR3 length is 15 residues. Germline CDR1 and CDR2: SGHTA and FQGNSA. The CDR3 nucleotides are TGTGCCAGCAGCTTCAACAGGGGAAGCAATCAGCCCCAGCATTTT. As protein: CASSFNRGSNQPQHF.

Ten or more counts support this clonotype. This chain joins TRBV29-1 and TRBJ1-1, with 7 bases lining up with TRBD1. This CDR3 has 13 amino acids. The V segment lost 3 bases and the J segment 1 base; nucleotides outside the gene matches: 2. CDR1 SQVTM and CDR2 ANQGSEA come from the germline V gene. CDR3 sequence (DNA): TGCAGCGTTGACAGGGGGACGAACACTGAAGCTTTCTTT. This codes for CSVDRGTNTEAFF.

At least ten counts were recorded for this clonotype. The chain is built from TRBV10-3 and TRBJ2-1, with 7 bases fitting TRBD2. Losses at the gene ends were 4 bases for V and 6 bases for J; bases not matched to a gene: 9. Looked up from germline, CDR1 is ENHRY and CDR2 is SYGVKD. The CDR3 sequence is 15 residues long. CDR3 coding DNA: TGTGCCATCAGTGCCCTCGAACCTAGCGGCAATGAGCAGTTCTTC. This translates into CAISALEPSGNEQFF.

This rearrangement joins TRBV15 to TRBJ1-5; 9 bases fit TRBD1. CDR1 and CDR2 from the germline V gene are LNHNV and YYDKDF (reference sequence). The CDR3 is 13 amino acids. V lost 6 bases to trimming and J lost 5 bases; unmatched junction nucleotides: 2. CDR3 coding DNA: TGTGCCACCAGAGACAGGGGGGATCAGCCCCAGCATTTT. Its protein is CATRDRGDQPQHF.

In its sample, this clonotype was seen many times. This chain connects TRBV12-3 or TRBV12-4 to TRBJ1-2, with D possibly matching TRBD1 (5 bases). Trimming took 6 bases from V and 8 from J, leaving 16 bases between them. The CDR3 consists of 13 residues. This CDR3 reads CASSTGEGRGYTF. In DNA form, the CDR3 reads TGTGCCAGCAGCACCGGGGAGGGACGGGGCTACACCTTC.

This rearrangement joins TRBV7-2 to TRBJ2-2; 11 bases fit TRBD2. Germline CDR1 reads SGHTA; CDR2 reads FQGNSA. V lost 1 base and J lost 3; bases outside the gene matches: 4. This CDR3 is 17 amino acids long. The CDR3 protein is CASSLVLAGEDTGELFF. The CDR3 nucleotides read TGTGCCAGCAGCTTAGTACTAGCGGGGGAGGACACCGGGGAGCTGTTTTTT.

With respect to this clonotype: Germline is not matched at one junction end, which may reflect a read error. The chain has TRBV7-9 and TRBJ1-2; no definite D call. This CDR3 is 15 amino acids long. Germline-derived CDR1 and CDR2 are SEHNR and FQNEAQ (reference sequence). CDR3 residues: CASSLVAGSNYGYPF. Here the CDR3 DNA reads TGTGCCAGCAGCTTAGTGGCCGGCTCTAACTATGGCTACCCCTTC.

This clonotype was detected ten times or more. This rearrangement joins TRBV6-1 to TRBJ2-7; D call uncertain. Germline V lookup: CDR1 MNHNS, CDR2 SASEGT. The ends were cut back, 8 bases at V and 2 bases at J, with 19 bases in the middle. The CDR3 loop spans 15 amino acids. CDR3 DNA sequence: TGTGCCAGCGCCTTTTTGGGCCGGCATACCTACGAGCAGTACTTC. Translated, it gives CASAFLGRHTYEQYF.

On this clonotype: A much larger clone sits a single nucleotide away, making a read error possible. The chain recombines TRBV6-1 with TRBJ2-1; 7 positions match TRBD1. CDR1 is MNHNS, CDR2 SASEGT, per germline. The CDR3 contains 14 residues. The V and J ends lost 8 bases and 3 bases, in that order; junction bases with no gene match: 7. The CDR3 coding sequence is TGTGCCAGCGGACGACAGGGTATCTACAATGAGCAGTTCTTC. Translation: CASGRQGIYNEQFF.

The V call is TRBV7-2, the J call TRBJ1-4; D possibly corresponds to TRBD1 (6 bases). CDR1 and CDR2 (germline): SGHTA, FQGNSA. V was trimmed by 5 bases and J by 2 bases, leaving 15 bases between them. The CDR3 length is 16 residues. The CDR3 DNA follows: TGTGCCAGCAGCATGGAAGGGGGGCTGACTAATGAAAAACTGTTTTTT. Residues: CASSMEGGLTNEKLFF.

This clonotype occurred many times. V is TRBV29-1 and J is TRBJ2-7, with D perhaps TRBD1 or TRBD2 (6 bases each). CDR3 length equals 13 residues. V gave up 6 bases and J gave up 3 bases, with 15 bases separating them. Germline V gives CDR1 SQVTM, CDR2 ANQGSEA. CDR3 region: CSVEGGYDYEQYF. In DNA form, the CDR3 reads TGCAGCGTCGAGGGGGGCTATGACTACGAGCAGTACTTC.

Ten or more counts support this clonotype. The V call is TRBV29-1, the J call TRBJ1-3; D is unclear. Trimming removed 4 bases at V and 4 bases at J, with 8 bases between. Germline-derived CDR1 and CDR2 are SQVTM and ANQGSEA. CDR3 size: 12 residues. The CDR3: CSVGTGGNTIYF. DNA of the CDR3: TGCAGCGTTGGGACCGGCGGAAACACCATATATTTT.

With respect to this clonotype: Sequence at one end of the junction differs from germline and may be a read error. The chain recombines TRBV20-1 with TRBJ2-7; maybe TRBD2 (6 bases). The CDR3 has 12 amino acids. Per the germline V gene, CDR1 is DFQATT and CDR2 is SNEGSKA (reference sequence). The CDR3, as DNA: TGCAGTGCTTCACGGGGGACCTACGACCAGTACTTC. Residues: CSASRGTYDQYF.